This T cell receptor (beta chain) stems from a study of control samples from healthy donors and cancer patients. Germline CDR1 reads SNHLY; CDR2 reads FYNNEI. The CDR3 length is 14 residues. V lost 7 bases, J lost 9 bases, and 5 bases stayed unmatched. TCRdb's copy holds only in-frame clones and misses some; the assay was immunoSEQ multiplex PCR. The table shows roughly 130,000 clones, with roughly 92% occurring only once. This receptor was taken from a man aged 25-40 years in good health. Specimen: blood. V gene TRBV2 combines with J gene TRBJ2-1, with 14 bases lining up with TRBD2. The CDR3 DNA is TGTGCCAGCAAGGGACTAGCGGGAGAGGTTGAGCAGTTCTTC. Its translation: CASKGLAGEVEQFF. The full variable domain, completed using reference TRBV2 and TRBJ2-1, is EPEVTQTPSHQVTQMGQEVILRCVPISNHLYFYWYRQILGQKVEFLVSFYNNEISEKSEIFDDQFSVERPDGSNFTLKIRSTKLEDSAMYFCASKGLAGEVEQFFGPGTRLTVL.